The clone carrying this TCR beta chain was observed many times. Its target is unknown. This record belongs to a study of T-cell memory formation after mild COVID-19. Study conclusions and caveats: Whereas later expanders leaned CD4+, clones contracting day 15 to 85 showed a balanced CD4/CD8 makeup. Clonal second-wave expansions that peaked on day 37 had unconfirmed SARS-CoV-2 specificity. CM and EM subsets held most contracting CD4+ clones; EMRA held CD8+ ones.

The CDR3 has 15 amino acids. The germline gives CDR1 GTSNPN, CDR2 SVGIG (reference sequence). Unmatched junction bases numbered 7, after V lost 5 bases and J lost 0 bases. cDNA libraries for TCR alpha and TCR beta, carrying sample barcodes and UMIs, came from 5'RACE with constant-segment primers. TCRdb re-called the 5' RACE reads with MiXCR, one entry per CDR3 protein. The data contain fewer than 150,000 distinct CDR3 sequences, approximately 5.9% of them singletons. Sequences were obtained from PBMCs or a T cell subset sorted from them (not recorded which). The chain links TRBV30 to TRBJ1-5, with 7 positions matching TRBD1. This receptor was identified in an adult woman who had mild COVID-19 (a few samples of this study predate the infection). Cell type and time point are not known. The CDR3 protein is CAWGTGAPSNQPQHF. The CDR3 DNA reads as TGTGCCTGGGGAACAGGGGCACCTAGCAATCAGCCCCAGCATTTT.